Following are 24 T cell receptor beta chains from one sample sequenced in a study of T cell repertoires in cytomegalovirus infection. These TCRs' antigens remain unknown. Using its own MiXCR run on the reads, TCRdb lists one record per CDR3 protein. The sample has about 900,000 distinct CDR3 sequences; more than 25% are singletons. Sequences were derived from cultured CD8+ T cells from PBMCs, sampled from culture after CMV antigen stimulation. The receptors shown here come from a human donor in good health (CMV status not recorded). Some clones in this sample may be carry-over from other donors' samples.

This clonotype was picked up a small number of times. The rearrangement links TRBV24-1 to TRBJ1-1; D not resolved. The CDR3 is made up of 13 amino acids. Trimming left V 2 bases short and J 6 bases short, with 9 bases between. Germline CDR1 reads KGHDR; CDR2 reads SFDVKD. CDR3 sequence reads: CATSDSGGSEAFF. DNA for the CDR3: TGTGCCACCAGTGATTCGGGTGGGTCTGAAGCTTTCTTT.

This chain connects TRBV19 to TRBJ2-5; weak D call: TRBD1 (5 bases). The CDR3 is made up of 13 amino acids. V was clipped by 3 bases and J by 5 bases, with 10 bases between them. The germline gives CDR1 LNHDA, CDR2 SQIVND (reference sequence). The CDR3 DNA reads TGTGCCAGTAGTATCCCCGCAGGGGAGACCCAGTACTTC. Its protein product is CASSIPAGETQYF.

The V gene is TRBV7-9, the J gene TRBJ1-2, with no clear D. Germline lookup yields CDR1 SEHNR and CDR2 FQNEAQ (reference sequence). V was pared by 1 base and J by 6 bases, with 12 bases between. This CDR3 is built from 14 residues. For the CDR3, the DNA is TGTGCCAGCAGCTTAGGTGGTCCAGAGAATGGCTACACCTTC. This codes for CASSLGGPENGYTF.

The V call is TRBV4-1, the J call TRBJ1-1, with 8 bases lining up with TRBD1. Germline CDR1 and CDR2: MGHRA and YSYEKL. The V segment lost 0 bases and the J segment 6 bases; nucleotides outside the gene matches: 3. CDR3 size: 14 residues. The CDR3 coding sequence is TGCGCCAGCAGCCAAGAACAGGGGGTACCTGAAGCTTTCTTT. It specifies CASSQEQGVPEAFF.

This clonotype was seen a few times. The chain links TRBV7-3 to TRBJ1-1, with D perhaps TRBD1 (5 bases). The CDR3 length is 12 residues. Germline V CDR1 and CDR2: SGHTA, FQGTGA. V lost 7 bases, J lost 6 bases, and 12 bases lay in between. The CDR3 region has the DNA TGTGCCAGCACCCGGGGCAACCCTGAAGCTTTCTTT. It yields the protein CASTRGNPEAFF.

The J gene is TRBJ2-5, the V gene TRBV19; D possibly corresponds to TRBD2 (6 bases). The germline V and J ends were trimmed by 6 bases and 8 bases, with 19 bases remaining between them. CDR1 is LNHDA, CDR2 SQIVND, per germline (reference sequence). The CDR3 runs to 14 residues. CDR3: CASSGGRSKRTQYF. CDR3 nucleotide sequence: TGTGCCAGTAGCGGGGGACGCTCCAAGAGAACCCAGTACTTC.

This clonotype has ten or more counts. The rearrangement links TRBV7-8 to TRBJ1-1, with D unclear. This CDR3 comprises 14 residues. V lost 4 bases and J 3 bases, leaving 12 bases between the germline ends. Germline lookup yields CDR1 SGHVS and CDR2 FQNEAQ. CDR3 coding DNA: TGTGCCAGCAGCTACCTGGACCGTTACACTGAAGCTTTCTTT. Amino acid sequence: CASSYLDRYTEAFF.

The chain employs TRBV12-3 or TRBV12-4 and TRBJ1-6; D is ambiguous. The CDR3 has 20 residues. The V end lost 3 bases, the J end lost 9 bases, and 30 bases lay between the germline ends. CDR3 DNA sequence: TGTGCCAGCAGTTTCCTAACGATCCCCCCGGCCACAGATTCTGGTTCACCCCTCCACTTT. It is translated as CASSFLTIPPATDSGSPLHF.

This clonotype occurred a few times. The CDR3 spells CASSSWGPYNEQFF. The CDR3 DNA reads TGTGCCAGCAGTTCGTGGGGACCCTACAATGAGCAGTTCTTC. The V gene is TRBV12-3 or TRBV12-4, the J gene TRBJ2-1; D is perhaps TRBD1 or TRBD2 (5 bases each). There are 14 residues in the CDR3. V lost 4 bases and J 2 bases, leaving 9 bases between the germline ends.

This chain connects TRBV28 to TRBJ1-4; D is ambiguous. Germline CDR1 reads MDHEN; CDR2 reads SYDVKM. The V gene lost 6 bases and the J gene lost 10 bases, with 18 bases spanning the gap. The length of the CDR3 is 14 residues. Here the CDR3 reads CASSPDVGLGKLFF. CDR3 bases: TGTGCCAGCAGCCCCGATGTGGGATTGGGAAAACTGTTTTTT.

The J gene is TRBJ2-7, the V gene TRBV2; D is perhaps TRBD2 (5 bases). This CDR3 comprises 11 residues. Trimming left V 4 bases short and J 9 bases short, with 10 bases between. Germline-derived CDR1 and CDR2 are SNHLY and FYNNEI. The CDR3 region has the DNA TGTGCCAGCAGTGCGGAAGAGGGGCAGTACGTC. Residues: CASSAEEGQYV.

This clonotype came up once. V usage is TRBV4-3 and J usage is TRBJ1-6; D ambiguous. Trimming removed 0 bases at V and 7 bases at J, with 19 bases between. The CDR3 is made up of 18 amino acids. The V gene's germline CDR1 is LGHNA and CDR2 YSLEER. The DNA for the CDR3 is TGCGCCAGCAGCCAAGATCGTATGGCCGGATTCCAAAATTCACCCCTCCACTTT. Its translation is CASSQDRMAGFQNSPLHF.

J is TRBJ2-7 and V is TRBV4-1, with D possibly being TRBD2 (5 bases). CDR3 length: 13 amino acids. Trimming took 4 bases from V and 10 from J, leaving 17 bases between them. Germline loops: CDR1 MGHRA, CDR2 YSYEKL. CDR3 DNA sequence: TGCGCCAGCAGCCCTGGGCAGTGGGAGACACAGTACTTC. This sequence encodes CASSPGQWETQYF.

A remark on this clonotype: A much larger clone lies one base from this, so it may be a read error. CDR3 loop: CASSFGLDFNEQFF. In DNA form, the CDR3 reads TGTGCCAGCAGCTTCGGACTCGATTTCAATGAGCAGTTCTTC. The chain has TRBV7-9 and TRBJ2-1, with TRBD2 as a possible D gene (5 bases). This CDR3 comprises 14 residues. V was clipped by 3 bases and J by 6 bases, with 12 bases between them. Germline loops: CDR1 SEHNR, CDR2 FQNEAQ (reference sequence).

The chain couples TRBV12-5 to TRBJ1-2, with 12 bases lining up with TRBD1. The CDR3 has 16 amino acids. With V trimmed by 1 base and J by 5 bases, 5 bases remained unmatched. Germline V gene data show CDR1 as LGHNT and CDR2 as FRNRAP. The CDR3 here is CASGLGDRGLRYGYTF. CDR3 sequence (DNA): TGTGCTAGTGGTTTGGGGGACAGGGGGCTTCGGTATGGCTACACCTTC.

In the case of this clonotype: Its ends do not fully match the called genes, so a read error is possible. The V and J genes are TRBV7-8 and TRBJ2-7; 9 bases align to TRBD1. The CDR3 extends over 16 amino acids. Germline V CDR1 and CDR2: SGHVS, FQNEAQ. Here the CDR3 reads CANSLAGTGSSYEQYF. DNA of the CDR3: TGTGCCAACAGCTTAGCTGGGACAGGGAGCTCCTACGAGCAGTACTTC.

The chain employs TRBV6-1 and TRBJ1-5, with D unresolved. V dropped 1 base and J dropped 0 bases, with 10 bases sitting between them. CDR3 length: 16 residues. Germline CDR1 is MNHNS and CDR2 is SASEGT. CDR3: CASSEGSGYSNQPQHF. The CDR3 nucleotides read TGTGCCAGCAGTGAAGGTTCGGGATATAGCAATCAGCCCCAGCATTTT.

This clonotype was seen a few times. The rearrangement joins TRBV9 to TRBJ1-5, with 8 bases that match TRBD1. Germline CDR1 and CDR2: SGDLS and YYNGEE. Unmatched junction bases numbered 4, after V lost 3 bases and J lost 5 bases. The CDR3 totals 14 residues. CDR3 protein: CASSAGQGDQPQHF. The CDR3 nucleotides read TGTGCCAGCAGCGCCGGACAGGGCGATCAGCCCCAGCATTTT.

This clonotype was seen more than once but under ten times. The CDR3 region has the DNA TGCGCCAGCAGCCAACATCAGGGGAAGGAGATTGTGGAGACTGAAGCTTTCTTT. Its translation is CASSQHQGKEIVETEAFF. The chain carries TRBV4-1 and TRBJ1-1; a possible D gene is TRBD1 (6 bases). Germline assignment: CDR1 MGHRA and CDR2 YSYEKL. There are 18 residues in the CDR3. The V and J ends lost 2 bases and 5 bases respectively, with 24 bases between them.

On this clonotype: One base away lies a much larger clone, so this may be a sequencing read error. This chain links TRBV6-1 with TRBJ2-1, with 7 bases matching TRBD2. Germline V gives CDR1 MNHNS, CDR2 SASEGT. The CDR3 has 17 residues. The CDR3 nucleotides read TGTGTCAGCAGCCCTCCGACGGGCGGGGGTGCCTACAATGAGCAGTTCTTC. As protein: CVSSPPTGGGAYNEQFF.

This clonotype was counted between two and nine times. The chain links TRBV20-1 to TRBJ1-2; D is unresolved. This CDR3 region has 15 residues. Germline V gene data show CDR1 as DFQATT and CDR2 as SNEGSKA (reference sequence). Trimming removed 0 bases at V and 0 bases at J, with 11 bases between. The CDR3 region has the DNA TGCAGTGCTAGAGATGGCCGCTTGACTAACTATGGCTACACCTTC. This gives the protein CSARDGRLTNYGYTF.

V is TRBV4-2 and J is TRBJ1-2; D is possibly TRBD1 (5 bases). Germline V gene sequence: CDR1 LGHNA, CDR2 YNFKEQ. The V and J ends lost 2 bases and 6 bases respectively, with 19 bases between them. The CDR3 is 16 residues long. The CDR3 DNA reads TGTGCCAGCAGCCAAACAATGACAAGGGGAAGGGATGGCTACACCTTC. This sequence encodes CASSQTMTRGRDGYTF.

Only a few counts were recorded for this clonotype. The gene calls are TRBV5-1 and TRBJ2-3; D is ambiguous. The CDR3 is 11 residues long. The V end lost 6 bases, the J end lost 4 bases, and 6 bases lay between the germline ends. Germline V CDR1 and CDR2: SGHRS, YFSETQ. In DNA form, the CDR3 reads TGCGCCAGCAATGGCGCAGATACGCAGTATTTT. Translation: CASNGADTQYF.

This clonotype was counted once. The V call is TRBV4-3, the J call TRBJ1-1, with D possibly matching TRBD1 (5 bases). This CDR3 region has 15 residues. Trimming shortened V by 2 bases and J by 4 bases, and 14 bases separated the two germline ends. Germline loops: CDR1 LGHNA, CDR2 YSLEER. CDR3 in DNA: TGCGCCAGCAGCCAATTTGAAGGGGTGGGCACTGAAGCTTTCTTT. Translating gives CASSQFEGVGTEAFF.